These T cell receptor beta chains were read from a single sample in a study of graft-versus-host responses after intestinal transplantation. For these receptors, no antigen is known. Sequencing was performed with immunoSEQ multiplex PCR; in TCRdb, only in-frame clones are kept and a portion is missing. The data show some 90,000 clones, just under 95% seen once. This specimen was unstimulated CD8+ T cells sorted from spleen or lymph node cells, taken before transplant. The source is a human donor who was the organ donor for an intestinal transplant. Each CDR3 is given without its conserved first and last residue.

TRBJ2-7 TRBV13 12 ASSQGLSAYEQY
TRBJ1-5 TRBV28 15 ASSLFRELYSNQPQH
TRBJ2-7 TRBV5-4 12 ASSFQGGYYEQY
TRBJ2-7 TRBV27 13 ASSYRHGSPSEQY
NA TRBV27 13 ASSPNSRGSYEQY
TRBJ1-2 TRBV15 13 ATSENRGRYDGYT
TRBJ1-1 TRBV19 14 ASSIIREKADTEAF
TRBJ2-7 TRBV27 10 ASSRRRDEQY
TRBJ2-5 TRBV19 13 ASRMTSGGEETQY
TRBJ2-7 TRBV19 10 ASSIPNGEQY
TRBJ2-3 TRBV13 18 ASSLARGTYSGYSTDTQY
TRBJ1-2 TRBV27 11 ASSLFAYYGYT
TRBJ1-2 TRBV2 15 ASRGIDRGLANYGYT